This entry describes one T cell receptor beta chain. TCR beta VDJ combinations and CDR3 sequences were profiled from genomic DNA. MiXCR, applied by TCRdb to the reads, yields one record per CDR3 protein. Of some 280,000 distinct CDR3 sequences listed, approximately 56% are singletons. Germline V gene sequence: CDR1 MNHEY, CDR2 SVGAGI. The V and J ends lost 6 bases and 11 bases, in that order; junction bases with no gene match: 15. CDR3 size: 16 residues. This record comes from a study of CD8+CD57+ T cells in acquired aplastic anemia. Study-wide background: DNA from sorted CD4+ and CD8+ cells averaged approximately 3.5 ug.

This sequence originates from a human donor with severe aplastic anemia or a healthy control (not recorded which). The V call is TRBV6-5, the J call TRBJ1-6, with 8 nucleotides matching TRBD1. The sequencing input was sorted CD4+, CD8+, or CD8+CD57+ T cells (not recorded which) from PBMCs. CDR3 in amino acids: CASSRTGPLRRTPLHF. The CDR3 DNA is TGTGCCAGCAGCCGGACAGGGCCACTTCGAAGGACACCCCTCCACTTT.